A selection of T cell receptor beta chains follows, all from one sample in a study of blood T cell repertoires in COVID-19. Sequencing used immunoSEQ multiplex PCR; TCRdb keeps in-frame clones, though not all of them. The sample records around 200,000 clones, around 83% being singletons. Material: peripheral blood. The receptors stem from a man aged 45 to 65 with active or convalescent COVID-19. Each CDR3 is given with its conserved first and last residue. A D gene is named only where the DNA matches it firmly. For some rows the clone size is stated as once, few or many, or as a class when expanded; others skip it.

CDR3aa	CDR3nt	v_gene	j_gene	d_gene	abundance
CASSVEHNEQFF	TGTGCCAGCAGCGTAGAACATAATGAGCAGTTCTTC	TRBV9	TRBJ2-1	NA	NA
CATSRTGTGDPSNQPQHF	TGTGCCACCAGCAGGACCGGGACAGGGGATCCTAGCAATCAGCCCCAGCATTTT	TRBV15	TRBJ1-5	TRBD1	once
CASKGRVETYEQYF	TGCGCCAGCAAGGGGCGTGTAGAGACCTACGAGCAGTACTTC	TRBV5-1	TRBJ2-7	NA	NA
CASSPPKTGLGTVEAFF	TGTGCCAGCTCACCTCCGAAGACAGGCCTGGGGACCGTTGAAGCTTTCTTT	TRBV18	TRBJ1-1	NA	once
CATLQGAPAYEQYF	TGTGCCACCCTACAGGGGGCTCCGGCCTACGAGCAGTACTTC	TRBV28	TRBJ2-7	TRBD1	NA
CASSRLQGNTEAFF	TGTGCCAGCTCAAGACTACAGGGGAACACTGAAGCTTTCTTT	TRBV18	TRBJ1-1	NA	NA
CASRALAGFYGYTF	TGTGCCAGCAGAGCGTTAGCGGGGTTCTATGGCTACACCTTC	TRBV11-2	TRBJ1-2	NA	NA
CASSQDGPCLLLYTF	TGTGCCAGCAGCCAAGATGGGCCTTGTCTCCTTCTCTACACCTTC	TRBV3-1/TRBV3-2	TRBJ1-2	NA	NA
CASSLASGVGEQFF	TGCGCCAGCAGCTTGGCCTCGGGAGTAGGTGAGCAGTTCTTC	TRBV5-1	TRBJ2-1	NA	NA
CASSQGGLLSGELFF	TGTGCCAGCAGCCAAGGAGGACTGCTTAGCGGGGAGCTGTTTTTT	TRBV2	TRBJ2-2	NA	NA
CASSEWSLRAGVPFYGYTF	TGTGCCAGCAGTGAATGGAGTTTGAGGGCAGGAGTCCCTTTTTATGGCTACACCTTC	TRBV6-1	TRBJ1-2	NA	NA
CASSLGGQVFYEQYF	TGTGCCAGCAGCTTGGGGGGACAGGTCTTCTACGAGCAGTACTTC	TRBV5-6	TRBJ2-7	TRBD1	NA
CASRYTTGVSPYGYTF	TGTGCCAGCAGGTATACGACAGGGGTTTCCCCCTATGGCTACACCTTC	TRBV4-2	TRBJ1-2	TRBD1	once
CSVGGTGGVNGF	TGCAGCGTTGGAGGGACAGGGGGCGTCAATGGCTTT	TRBV29-1	TRBJ1-1	TRBD1	NA
CSVAPSGGTYNEQFF	TGCAGCGTCGCCCCCAGCGGGGGGACCTACAATGAGCAGTTCTTC	TRBV29-1	TRBJ2-1	TRBD2	NA
CASRGTSATYNEQFF	TGTGCCAGCAGGGGGACTAGCGCTACCTACAATGAGCAGTTCTTC	TRBV27	TRBJ2-1	TRBD2	NA
CASRGAEDEQFF	TGTGCCAGCAGAGGGGCTGAAGATGAGCAGTTCTTC	TRBV12-3/TRBV12-4	TRBJ2-1	NA	NA
CASSYRAGDTGELFF	TGTGCCAGCAGTTATCGGGCAGGGGACACCGGGGAGCTGTTTTTT	TRBV6-2/TRBV6-3	TRBJ2-2	NA	NA
CASSQALAGAPYNEQFF	TGCGCCAGCAGCCAAGCCCTAGCGGGGGCCCCCTACAATGAGCAGTTCTTC	TRBV4-3	TRBJ2-1	TRBD2	NA
CASSQAGTRGEQYF	TGTGCCAGCAGCCAAGCAGGGACTCGGGGCGAGCAGTACTTC	TRBV4-2	TRBJ2-7	NA	NA
CASSQWDRGHEQYF	TGTGCCAGCAGCCAATGGGACAGGGGCCACGAGCAGTACTTC	TRBV3-1/TRBV3-2	TRBJ2-7	TRBD1	once
CASSLRGPGEMRNTIYF	TGTGCCAGCAGCTTAAGAGGGCCAGGGGAAATGCGAAACACCATATATTTT	TRBV7-2	TRBJ1-3	NA	few
CASSLNSGGAYNEQFF	TGTGCTAGCAGCTTAAATAGCGGGGGGGCCTACAATGAGCAGTTCTTC	TRBV7-7	TRBJ2-1	TRBD2	NA
CASSQDGDGYTF	TGTGCCAGCAGCCAAGACGGGGATGGCTACACCTTC	TRBV14	TRBJ1-2	NA	NA
CASRMAGGRYGYTF	TGTGCCAGCAGGATGGCAGGGGGGAGGTATGGCTACACCTTC	TRBV5-6	TRBJ1-2	TRBD1	NA
CASSLTGGGSPLHF	TGTGCCAGCAGCCTCACAGGGGGTGGTTCACCCCTCCACTTT	TRBV7-9	TRBJ1-6	TRBD1	NA
CASSLRESQGGESPLHF	TGTGCCAGCTCTCTACGGGAATCTCAGGGAGGAGAGTCACCCCTCCACTTT	TRBV18	TRBJ1-6	NA	few
CSVDLTRRDRSWETQYF	TGCAGCGTTGACCTCACCCGCCGGGACAGAAGTTGGGAGACCCAGTACTTC	TRBV29-1	TRBJ2-5	TRBD1	NA